These T cell receptor beta chains were read from a single sample in a study of T cell responses to AZD1222 COVID-19 vaccine. Only in-frame clones appear in the TCRdb table, and some are missing; sequencing was by immunoSEQ multiplex PCR. The sample shows about 110,000 clones, about nine tenths of them seen only once. The sequences come from peripheral blood, collected on day 0 of AZD1222 vaccination. The source is an adult in good health. Both conserved end residues are part of each CDR3. The order of the fields is J gene, V gene, CDR3 protein.

j_gene: TRBJ2-7
v_gene: TRBV10-3
CDR3aa: CAISESTGLGNYEQYF

j_gene: TRBJ1-2
v_gene: TRBV3-1/TRBV3-2
CDR3aa: CASSQGVRGYTF

j_gene: TRBJ1-5
v_gene: TRBV12-3/TRBV12-4
CDR3aa: CASSLLGQPQHF

j_gene: TRBJ1-3
v_gene: TRBV30
CDR3aa: CAWSRGSGNTIYF

j_gene: TRBJ2-3
v_gene: TRBV19
CDR3aa: CASSIRADRGDTQYF

j_gene: TRBJ2-1
v_gene: TRBV5-1
CDR3aa: CASSPGLAGADEQFF

j_gene: TRBJ2-5
v_gene: TRBV2
CDR3aa: CASSLTSGPQETQYF

j_gene: TRBJ2-7
v_gene: TRBV12-5
CDR3aa: CASGLVLAGVYEQYF

j_gene: TRBJ2-7
v_gene: TRBV11-2
CDR3aa: CASSLVMDKYEQYF

j_gene: TRBJ2-5
v_gene: TRBV4-1
CDR3aa: CASSQDVGGRRETQYF

j_gene: TRBJ1-1
v_gene: TRBV28
CDR3aa: CASSLTVMNTEAFF

j_gene: TRBJ2-5
v_gene: TRBV7-2
CDR3aa: CASSPSSLTQYF

j_gene: TRBJ2-4
v_gene: TRBV19
CDR3aa: CATRDRGQELAKNIQYF

j_gene: TRBJ2-2
v_gene: TRBV5-5
CDR3aa: CASSLAKSLANTGELFF

j_gene: TRBJ1-1
v_gene: TRBV6-1
CDR3aa: CASSEAGGARTEAFF

j_gene: TRBJ2-2
v_gene: TRBV6-1
CDR3aa: CASSEVSGRSTGELFF

j_gene: TRBJ2-7
v_gene: TRBV19
CDR3aa: CASSIQGYEQYF

j_gene: TRBJ2-5
v_gene: TRBV10-3
CDR3aa: CAISDSNPGETQYF

j_gene: TRBJ1-5
v_gene: TRBV19
CDR3aa: CASSPGTGGLSNQPQHF

j_gene: TRBJ2-2
v_gene: TRBV2
CDR3aa: CASRSPGTGVTGELFF

j_gene: TRBJ2-5
v_gene: TRBV11-2
CDR3aa: CASSLAVEETQYF

j_gene: TRBJ1-2
v_gene: TRBV5-1
CDR3aa: CASSLGQAGYTF

j_gene: TRBJ2-1
v_gene: TRBV12-5
CDR3aa: CASGFTIRGSSYNEQFF

j_gene: TRBJ2-7
v_gene: TRBV7-2
CDR3aa: CASSLGQPPSEQYF

j_gene: TRBJ2-5
v_gene: TRBV5-8
CDR3aa: CASSSLLAGVGETQYF

j_gene: TRBJ1-1
v_gene: TRBV5-4
CDR3aa: CASSLVWGEGVNTEAFF

j_gene: TRBJ2-1
v_gene: TRBV5-4
CDR3aa: CASSLAGGGDNEQFF

j_gene: TRBJ2-1
v_gene: TRBV7-2
CDR3aa: CASSLALLVSSYNEQFF

j_gene: TRBJ1-5
v_gene: TRBV5-8
CDR3aa: CASSARDRGGNQPQHF

j_gene: TRBJ2-1
v_gene: TRBV29-1
CDR3aa: CSVEDAGTSGNEQFF

j_gene: TRBJ2-7
v_gene: TRBV5-8
CDR3aa: CASSLALHEQYF

j_gene: TRBJ2-1
v_gene: TRBV12-5
CDR3aa: CASGGTVLGNEQFF

j_gene: TRBJ1-1
v_gene: TRBV6-5
CDR3aa: CASRLTGGTEAFF

j_gene: TRBJ2-3
v_gene: TRBV5-1
CDR3aa: CASSLEGLRTDTQYF

j_gene: TRBJ2-7
v_gene: TRBV19
CDR3aa: CASSVPGLPYEQYF

j_gene: TRBJ1-6
v_gene: TRBV6-5
CDR3aa: CASSLRASYNSPLHF

j_gene: TRBJ1-6
v_gene: TRBV2
CDR3aa: CASRRESSYNSPLHF

j_gene: TRBJ2-1
v_gene: TRBV19
CDR3aa: CASSRGQGDEQFF

j_gene: TRBJ2-7
v_gene: TRBV7-2
CDR3aa: CASSTGPSSYEQYF

j_gene: TRBJ2-7
v_gene: TRBV30
CDR3aa: CAWSHRGTGLYEQYF

j_gene: TRBJ1-1
v_gene: TRBV4-1
CDR3aa: CASSQGAALTEAFF

j_gene: TRBJ2-7
v_gene: TRBV7-9
CDR3aa: CASSLAGTSSYEQYF

j_gene: TRBJ1-2
v_gene: TRBV6-5
CDR3aa: CASSYAGVRENYGYTF

j_gene: TRBJ1-6
v_gene: TRBV28
CDR3aa: CASRGTVGNSPLHF